The source of this T cell receptor (beta chain) is a study of blood T cell repertoires in COVID-19. About the study: There were acute and convalescent COVID-19 samples, and they came from the United States, Italy and Spain. Sources were T cells, B-cell-depleted T cells, or PBMCs; the material itself was cDNA or gDNA.

Per the original methods: Estimation of nucleated cell counts was performed using reference gene primer amplification. Here immunoSEQ multiplex PCR was the method, and the copy in TCRdb shows in-frame clones only, minus some. That table supplies the V and J calls and clone size; D and trimming were determined from the DNA. The sample includes some 220,000 clones, 75% to 85% of them seen just once. Germline V lookup: CDR1 LNHDA, CDR2 SQIVND (reference sequence). The V end was cut by 8 bases, the J end by 2 bases, with 17 bases between. CDR3 length equals 15 residues. What was sequenced was peripheral blood. This TCR derives from a man in his fifties with active or convalescent COVID-19. J is TRBJ2-3 and V is TRBV19, with a possible D match to TRBD2 (6 bases). The CDR3 reads CASSRGFLFTDTQYF. Written as DNA, the CDR3 is TGTGCCAGTTCGCGGGGCTTCCTGTTCACAGATACGCAGTATTTT.